The T cell receptor (beta chain) under discussion was sequenced for a study of CD8 T cells in Susac syndrome (dated by TCRdb to the late 2010s). For context, the study as a whole: Repertoire sequencing was used to test whether CD8+ T cell activation and differentiation in Susac syndrome was antigen driven. General study outcomes and caveats: The study acknowledged that relatively few individuals were included in the TCR sequencing and HLA analysis.

Peripheral blood CD8+ and CD4+ T cells from healthy donors, Susac syndrome patients and multiple sclerosis patients were profiled using high-throughput TCR beta sequencing. Healthy donors were included as age- and sex-matched controls. Bulk CD8+ and CD4+ T cells were purified magnetically by negative isolation, whereas CD8+ TEMRA cells were enriched by FACS. Blood was collected in EDTA tubes and processed within 24 hours, with PBMCs isolated through density gradient centrifugation. PBMCs intended for TCR sequencing were cryopreserved in liquid nitrogen and thawed later in a water bath at 37 degrees C. Purity of sorted or isolated CD4+, CD8+ and CD8+ TEMRA cells was at least 90%. Concerning this clonotype: It has no known antigen specificity. Base qualities are not at hand, and no much larger clone is one base apart.

The germline V end is reduced by 4 bases and the J end by 6 bases; junction bases left unmatched: 7. The CDR3, from cysteine to phenylalanine, totals 14 residues. Left in the record is the CDR3 DNA by itself, 42 bases read in frame from the first base. CDR1 and CDR2 were assigned from the germline V gene as LGHNA and YNFKEQ. RNA was extracted using the RNeasy kit, and about 0.5 to 1 ug of the RNA was reverse transcribed with random hexamers. TCR beta CDR3 regions were amplified with the immunoSEQ multiplex PCR assay covering 54 Vbeta and 13 Jbeta segments. To correct PCR amplification bias, a synthetic template baseline was used for both primer optimization and computational correction. Per the source publication's procedure: Reads were assigned to V, D and J genes according to IMGT and analyzed in immunoSEQ Analyzer, with only productive sequences retained. Clonality was calculated as one minus the Shannon entropy normalized by log2 of the number of productive unique sequences. For each patient and control, public and private clones were evaluated within the 100 most prevalent clones. Susac-specific clones were defined as absent from healthy and MS cohorts, over a thousand published viral clones and other ImmuneACCESS disease sequences. TCRdb cleaned the public reads at Q25 with fastp, built clones with MiXCR and kept in-frame beta chains. Rows matching on CDR3 protein sequence are summarized as one entry with the most common DNA and genes. What appears here as the V and J calls and clone size reflects TCRdb's work, not the paper's. The sample profile shows about 200,000 distinct CDR3 sequences; over 85% of them were found once. The ten largest clones capture approximately 0.094% of the sample.

The chain employs TRBV4-2 and TRBJ1-1; 8 bases in between match TRBD1. Sequenced input: CD4+ T cells from PBMCs. The sequence was obtained from a human donor in good health. This receptor carries the CDR3 CASSPSDRESEAFF. In nucleotides, the sequence is TGTGCCAGCAGCCCCTCGGACAGGGAATCTGAAGCTTTCTTT.